This TCR beta chain was obtained from a study of shared clonotypes between healthy human individuals. Study outcomes and limitations: Larger richness was generally estimated for naive than memory subsets.

Donors were healthy HIV-negative adults without recent acute infections or vaccinations. Germline V lookup: CDR1 MDHEN, CDR2 SYDVKM. The CDR3 covers 16 residues. V lost 3 bases to trimming and J lost 1 base; unmatched junction nucleotides: 7. Assay execution took place at the deep level. Here immunoSEQ multiplex PCR was the method, and the copy in TCRdb shows in-frame clones only, minus some. The data hold roughly 2,300,000 clones, with approximately 90% observed a single time. A remark on this clone: Its antigen is as yet unknown.

The sequenced sample consisted of naive CD4+ T cells from PBMCs. Subset: CD45RA+ positively selected. The chain is built from TRBV28 and TRBJ1-1, with 8 positions matching TRBD1. The sequence came from a man between 18 and 29 years old in good health. Some clones in this sample may be carry-over from other donors' samples. This chain's CDR3 is CASSFGQGAWNTEAFF. CDR3 sequence (DNA): TGTGCCAGCAGTTTTGGGCAGGGGGCCTGGAACACTGAAGCTTTCTTT.